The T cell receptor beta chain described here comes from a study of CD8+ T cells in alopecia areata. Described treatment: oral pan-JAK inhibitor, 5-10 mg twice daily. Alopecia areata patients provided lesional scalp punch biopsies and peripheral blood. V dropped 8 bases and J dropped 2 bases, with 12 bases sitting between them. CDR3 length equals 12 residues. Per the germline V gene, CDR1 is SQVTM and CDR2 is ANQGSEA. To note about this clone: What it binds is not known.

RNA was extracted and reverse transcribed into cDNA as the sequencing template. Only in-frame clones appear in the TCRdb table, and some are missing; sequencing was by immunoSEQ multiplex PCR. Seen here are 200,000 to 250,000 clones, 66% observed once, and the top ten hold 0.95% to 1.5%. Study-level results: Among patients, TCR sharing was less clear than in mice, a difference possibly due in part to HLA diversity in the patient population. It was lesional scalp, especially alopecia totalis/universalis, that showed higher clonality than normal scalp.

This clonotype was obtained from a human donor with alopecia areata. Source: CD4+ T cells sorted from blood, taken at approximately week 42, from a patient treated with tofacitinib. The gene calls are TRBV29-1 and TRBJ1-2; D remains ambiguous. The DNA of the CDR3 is TGCAGCACCCAGACGGGAAACTATGGCTACACCTTC. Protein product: CSTQTGNYGYTF.